The clone carrying this TCR beta chain was observed a few times. This sample was taken from a study of regulatory and conventional T cells in breast cancer. TCRdb processed the PCR reads anew with MiXCR; each CDR3 protein has one entry. The table records roughly 15,000 distinct CDR3 sequences, 25% to 40% of them present only once. Germline CDR1 reads SEHNR; CDR2 reads FQNEAQ (reference sequence). V shed 7 bases, J shed 4 bases, and the junction held 9 bases outside the gene matches. The CDR3 runs to 15 residues. V gene TRBV7-9 combines with J gene TRBJ2-2, with 7 bases that match TRBD2. This TCR derives from a female donor in good health. The material sequenced was conventional T cells from blood. CDR3 coding DNA: TGTGCCAGCAAGCAGGGAGGGAGTTCCACCGGGGAGCTGTTTTTT. Its protein is CASKQGGSSTGELFF.